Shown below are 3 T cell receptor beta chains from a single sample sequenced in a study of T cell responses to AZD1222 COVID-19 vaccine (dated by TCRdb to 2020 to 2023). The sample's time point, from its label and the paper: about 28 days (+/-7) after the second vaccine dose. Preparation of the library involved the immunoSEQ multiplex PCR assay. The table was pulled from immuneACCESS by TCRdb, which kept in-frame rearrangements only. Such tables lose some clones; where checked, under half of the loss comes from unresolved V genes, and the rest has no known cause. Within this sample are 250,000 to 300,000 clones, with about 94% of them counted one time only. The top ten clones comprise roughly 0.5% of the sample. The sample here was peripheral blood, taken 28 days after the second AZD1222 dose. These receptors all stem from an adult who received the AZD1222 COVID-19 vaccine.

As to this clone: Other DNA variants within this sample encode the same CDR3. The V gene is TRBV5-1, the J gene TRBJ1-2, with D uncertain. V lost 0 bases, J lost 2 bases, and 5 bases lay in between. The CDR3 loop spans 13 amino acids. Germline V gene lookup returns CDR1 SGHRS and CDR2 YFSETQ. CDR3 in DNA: TGCGCCAGCAGCTTGGAAGGGAACTATGGCTACACCTTC. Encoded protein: CASSLEGNYGYTF. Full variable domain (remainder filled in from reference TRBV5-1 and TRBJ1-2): KAGVTQTPRYLIKTRGQQVTLSCSPISGHRSVSWYQQTPGQGLQFLFEYFSETQRNKGNFPGRFSGRQFSNSRSEMNVSTLELGDSALYLCASSLEGNYGYTFGSGTRLTVV.

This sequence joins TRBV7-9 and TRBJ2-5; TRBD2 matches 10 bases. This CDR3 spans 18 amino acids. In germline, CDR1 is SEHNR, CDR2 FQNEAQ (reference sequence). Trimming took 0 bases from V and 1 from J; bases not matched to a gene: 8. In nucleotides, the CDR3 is TGTGCCAGCAGCTTAGCCAAGGACCTAGCGGGAGCCCAAGAGACCCAGTACTTC. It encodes CASSLAKDLAGAQETQYF. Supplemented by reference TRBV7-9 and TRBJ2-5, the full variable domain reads DTGVSQNPRHKITKRGQNVTFRCDPISEHNRLYWYRQTLGQGPEFLTYFQNEAQLEKSRLLSDRFSAERPKGSFSTLEIQRTEQGDSAMYLCASSLAKDLAGAQETQYFGPGTRLLVL.

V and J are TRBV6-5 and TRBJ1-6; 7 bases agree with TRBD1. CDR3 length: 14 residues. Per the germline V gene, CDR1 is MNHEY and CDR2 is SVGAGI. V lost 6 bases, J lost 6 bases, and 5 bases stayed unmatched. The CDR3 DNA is TGTGCCAGCAGACGGACAGGTCGTAATTCACCCCTCCACTTT. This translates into CASRRTGRNSPLHF.